Given below is one T cell receptor (beta chain) in context. Its matching antigen is unknown. From the germline J gene comes the end of the CDR3, since the read stops 3 residues before it. The V gene's germline CDR1 is SGHVS and CDR2 FQNEAQ. Trimming removed 0 bases at V and 6 bases at J, with 7 bases between. The CDR3 spans 13 residues. Here immunoSEQ multiplex PCR was the method, and the copy in TCRdb shows in-frame clones only, minus some. This sample's table has about 39,000 clones. This sample is drawn from a study of T cells in women clearing cervical HPV infection. Study results and caveats: Timing of associations relative to infection is unclear; T-cell subsets were not isolated. Combining TCR richness with V gene abundances gave approximately 0.84 AUC. CIN3+ cases had significantly higher TCR richness than controls; evenness did not differ.

Sequenced material: blood buffy coat. The TCR was taken from a woman between 18 and 75 years old with a cervical HPV16 infection that either progressed to CIN3+ or cleared (not recorded which). This sequence joins TRBV7-8 and TRBJ2-3, with D unresolved. The part of the CDR3 DNA that was read is TGTGCCAGCAGCTTAGCGCTGACTGATACG. It codes for CASSLALTDT. The complete CDR3 protein is CASSLALTDTQYF.